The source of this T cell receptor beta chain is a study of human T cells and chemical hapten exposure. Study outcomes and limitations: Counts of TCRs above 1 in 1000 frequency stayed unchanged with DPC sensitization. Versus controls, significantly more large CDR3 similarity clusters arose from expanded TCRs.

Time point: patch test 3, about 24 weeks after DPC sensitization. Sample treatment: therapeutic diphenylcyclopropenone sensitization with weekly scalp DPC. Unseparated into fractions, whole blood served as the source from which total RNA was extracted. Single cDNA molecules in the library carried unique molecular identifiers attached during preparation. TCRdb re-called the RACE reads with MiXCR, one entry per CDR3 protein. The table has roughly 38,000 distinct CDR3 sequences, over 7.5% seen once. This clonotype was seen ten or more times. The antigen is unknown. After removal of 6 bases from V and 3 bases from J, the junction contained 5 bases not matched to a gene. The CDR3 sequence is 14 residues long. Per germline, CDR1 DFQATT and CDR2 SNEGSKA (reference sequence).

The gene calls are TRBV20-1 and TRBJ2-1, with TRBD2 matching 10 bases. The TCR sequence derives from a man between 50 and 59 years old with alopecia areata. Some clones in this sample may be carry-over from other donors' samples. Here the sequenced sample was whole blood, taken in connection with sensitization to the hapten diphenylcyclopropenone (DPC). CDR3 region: CSATLAGVYNEQFF. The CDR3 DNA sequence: TGCAGTGCAACCCTAGCGGGAGTCTACAATGAGCAGTTCTTC.